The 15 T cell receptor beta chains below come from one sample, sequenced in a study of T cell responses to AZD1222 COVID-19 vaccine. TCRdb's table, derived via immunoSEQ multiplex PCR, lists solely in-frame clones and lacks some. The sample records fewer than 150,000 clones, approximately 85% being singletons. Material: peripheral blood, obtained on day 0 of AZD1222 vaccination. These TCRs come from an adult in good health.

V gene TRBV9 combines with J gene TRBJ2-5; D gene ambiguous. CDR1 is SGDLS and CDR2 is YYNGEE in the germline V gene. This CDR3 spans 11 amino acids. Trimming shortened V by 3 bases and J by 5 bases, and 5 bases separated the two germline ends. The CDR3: CASSGRETQYF. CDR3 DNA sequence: TGTGCCAGCAGCGGAAGGGAGACCCAGTACTTC.

CDR3 protein: CASSLASGGSPLHF. The DNA of the CDR3 is TGCGCCAGCAGCTTGGCTTCAGGGGGTTCACCCCTCCACTTT. This chain connects TRBV5-1 to TRBJ1-6, with 7 bases that match TRBD1. The CDR3 covers 14 residues. CDR1 and CDR2 from the germline V gene are SGHRS and YFSETQ. V was pared by 0 bases and J by 9 bases, with 3 bases of the junction left unmatched.

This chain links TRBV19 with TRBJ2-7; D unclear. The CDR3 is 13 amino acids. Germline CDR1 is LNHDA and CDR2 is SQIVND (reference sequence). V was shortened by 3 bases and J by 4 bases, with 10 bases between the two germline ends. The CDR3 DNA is TGTGCCAGTAGTATTGTAGTCGGTTACGAGCAGTACTTC. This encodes CASSIVVGYEQYF.

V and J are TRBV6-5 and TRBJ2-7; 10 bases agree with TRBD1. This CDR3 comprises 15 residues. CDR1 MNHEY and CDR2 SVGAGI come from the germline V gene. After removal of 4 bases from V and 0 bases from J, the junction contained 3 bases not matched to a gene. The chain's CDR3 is CASSSRDRGSYEQYF. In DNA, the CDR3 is TGTGCCAGCAGTTCCCGGGACAGGGGCTCCTACGAGCAGTACTTC.

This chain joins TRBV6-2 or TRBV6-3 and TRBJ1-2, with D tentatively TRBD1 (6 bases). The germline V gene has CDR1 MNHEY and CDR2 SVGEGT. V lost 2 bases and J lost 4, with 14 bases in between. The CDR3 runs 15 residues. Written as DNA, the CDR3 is TGTGCCAGCAGTTACGTAACAGGGACACCCTATGGCTACACCTTC. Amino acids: CASSYVTGTPYGYTF.

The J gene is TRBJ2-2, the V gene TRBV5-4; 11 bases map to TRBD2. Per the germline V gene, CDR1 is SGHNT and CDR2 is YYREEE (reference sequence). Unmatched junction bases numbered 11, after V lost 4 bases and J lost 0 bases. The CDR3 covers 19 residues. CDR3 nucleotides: TGTGCCAGCAGCCCCCTAGCGGGAGGACTCCCAGCGAACACCGGGGAGCTGTTTTTT. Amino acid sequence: CASSPLAGGLPANTGELFF.

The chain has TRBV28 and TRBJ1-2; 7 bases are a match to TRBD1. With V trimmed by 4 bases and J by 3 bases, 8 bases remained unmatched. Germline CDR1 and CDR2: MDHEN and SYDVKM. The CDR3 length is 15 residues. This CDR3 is CASSWDSLLYYGYTF. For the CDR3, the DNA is TGTGCCAGCAGTTGGGACAGCCTACTATACTATGGCTACACCTTC.

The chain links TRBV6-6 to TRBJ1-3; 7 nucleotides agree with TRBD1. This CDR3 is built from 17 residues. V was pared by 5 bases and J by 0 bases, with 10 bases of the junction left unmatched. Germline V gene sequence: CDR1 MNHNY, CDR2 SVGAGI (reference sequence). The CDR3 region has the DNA TGTGCCAGCAGTCACCAAGCCGGGACAGCCTCTGGAAACACCATATATTTT. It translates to CASSHQAGTASGNTIYF.

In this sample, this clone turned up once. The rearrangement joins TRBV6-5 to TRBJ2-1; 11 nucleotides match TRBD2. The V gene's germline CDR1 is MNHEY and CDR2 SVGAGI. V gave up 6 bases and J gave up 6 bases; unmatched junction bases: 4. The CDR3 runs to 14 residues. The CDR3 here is CASRGTSGINEQFF. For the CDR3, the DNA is TGTGCCAGCAGAGGGACTAGCGGAATCAATGAGCAGTTCTTC.

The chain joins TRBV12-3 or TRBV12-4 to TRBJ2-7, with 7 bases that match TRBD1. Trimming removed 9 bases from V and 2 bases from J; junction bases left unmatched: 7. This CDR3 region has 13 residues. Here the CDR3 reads CASAQTGPYEQYF. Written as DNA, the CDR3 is TGTGCCAGTGCACAGACAGGGCCCTACGAGCAGTACTTC.

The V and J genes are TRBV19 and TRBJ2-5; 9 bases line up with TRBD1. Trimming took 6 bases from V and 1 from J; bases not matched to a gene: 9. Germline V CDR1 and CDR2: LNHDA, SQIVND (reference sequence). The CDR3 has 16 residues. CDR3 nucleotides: TGTGCCAGTAGCTCTCGGACAGGGGTAGGCCAAGAGACCCAGTACTTC. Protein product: CASSSRTGVGQETQYF. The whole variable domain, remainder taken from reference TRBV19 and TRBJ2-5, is DGGITQSPKYLFRKEGQNVTLSCEQNLNHDAMYWYRQDPGQGLRLIYYSQIVNDFQKGDIAEGYSVSREKKESFPLTVTSAQKNPTAFYLCASSSRTGVGQETQYFGPGTRLLVL.

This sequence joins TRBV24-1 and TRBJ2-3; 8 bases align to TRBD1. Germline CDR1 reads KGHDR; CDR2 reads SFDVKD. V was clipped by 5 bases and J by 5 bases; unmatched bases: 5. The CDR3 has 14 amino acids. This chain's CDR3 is CATSGQGQGDTQYF. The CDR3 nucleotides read TGTGCCACCAGTGGGCAAGGACAGGGAGATACGCAGTATTTT.

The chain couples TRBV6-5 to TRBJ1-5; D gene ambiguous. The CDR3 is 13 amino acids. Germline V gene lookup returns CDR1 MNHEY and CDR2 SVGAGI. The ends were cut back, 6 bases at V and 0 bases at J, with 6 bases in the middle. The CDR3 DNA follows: TGTGCCAGCAGGCAGTATAGCAATCAGCCCCAGCATTTT. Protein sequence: CASRQYSNQPQHF.

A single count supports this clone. The chain's CDR3 is CASSFPQGGGYTF. The CDR3 coding sequence is TGTGCCAGCAGCTTCCCTCAGGGTGGAGGCTACACCTTC. The genes are TRBV12-3 or TRBV12-4 and TRBJ1-2; TRBD1 might be the D (5 bases). The CDR3 is 13 amino acids. The V end was cut by 6 bases, the J end by 8 bases, with 16 bases between.

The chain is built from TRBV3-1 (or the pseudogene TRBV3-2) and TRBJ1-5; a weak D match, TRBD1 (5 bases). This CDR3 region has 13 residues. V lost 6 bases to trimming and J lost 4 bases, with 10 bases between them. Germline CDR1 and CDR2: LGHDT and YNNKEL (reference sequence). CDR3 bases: TGTGCCAGCAGTCGGGGGGGTAATCAGCCCCAGCATTTT. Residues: CASSRGGNQPQHF.